The 14 T cell receptor beta chains listed next were all sequenced from one sample in a study of blood T cell repertoires in COVID-19. TCRdb's copy holds only in-frame clones and misses some; the assay was immunoSEQ multiplex PCR. This sample has over 250,000 clones, with 75% to 90% found just once. Sequencing was carried out using PBMCs or T cells enriched from blood (not recorded which). Every receptor here comes from a woman younger than 30 who had recovered from COVID-19.

On this clone itself: One junction end does not reproduce the germline sequence, and a read error may be involved. The chain has TRBV18 and TRBJ2-1, with TRBD2 matching 10 bases. The CDR3 loop spans 15 amino acids. Germline V gives CDR1 KGHSH, CDR2 LQKENI. CDR3 protein: CASSPLAGWDNEQFF. As DNA, the CDR3 is TGTGCCAGCTCGCCACTAGCGGGGTGGGACAATGAGCAGTTCTTC.

This clone was recorded once. This chain joins TRBV4-1 and TRBJ1-6, with 7 bases fitting TRBD1. V shed 2 bases and J 3 bases; nucleotides not matched to a gene: 4. There are 16 residues in the CDR3. CDR1 and CDR2 from the germline V gene are MGHRA and YSYEKL. The CDR3: CASSQPRQGYNSPLHF. The CDR3 nucleotides are TGCGCCAGCAGCCAACCACGACAGGGCTATAATTCACCCCTCCACTTT.

This chain uses TRBV7-9 with TRBJ1-2, with 7 bases identical to TRBD1. Unmatched junction bases numbered 6, after V lost 1 base and J lost 1 base. The CDR3 loop spans 16 amino acids. Germline V gene data show CDR1 as SEHNR and CDR2 as FQNEAQ (reference sequence). The CDR3 DNA reads as TGTGCCAGCAGCTTAGTCGGGACAGCGCTTAACTATGGCTACACCTTC. It is translated as CASSLVGTALNYGYTF.

The chain combines TRBV6-4 with TRBJ2-3, with 9 bases that match TRBD2. Germline trimming cut 2 bases from V and 4 bases from J; bases unmatched to any gene: 4. Germline-derived CDR1 and CDR2 are MRHNA and SNTAGT. This CDR3 has 15 residues. For the CDR3, the DNA is TGTGCCAGCAGTGACCGGAGCGGGGGGCCAGATACGCAGTATTTT. Amino acid sequence: CASSDRSGGPDTQYF.

This clone was counted a few times. The chain is built from TRBV30 and TRBJ1-6, with 9 bases identical to TRBD1. The CDR3 is made up of 13 amino acids. Germline trimming cut 5 bases from V and 7 bases from J; bases unmatched to any gene: 3. Germline CDR1 GTSNPN, CDR2 SVGIG (reference sequence). The CDR3: CAWGGQGNSPLHF. The CDR3 DNA follows: TGTGCCTGGGGGGGACAGGGAAATTCACCCCTCCACTTT.

The rearrangement uses TRBV18 and TRBJ2-5; tentative D call: TRBD1 (6 bases). Trimming stripped 6 bases from V and 2 bases from J, with 10 bases between. This CDR3 has 13 amino acids. The V gene's germline CDR1 is KGHSH and CDR2 LQKENI. In nucleotides, the CDR3 is TGTGCCAGCTCGTACGGACAGCAAGAGACCCAGTACTTC. As protein: CASSYGQQETQYF. The complete variable domain, with remaining parts taken from reference TRBV18 and TRBJ2-5, reads NAGVMQNPRHLVRRRGQEARLRCSPMKGHSHVYWYRQLPEEGLKFMVYLQKENIIDESGMPKERFSAEFPKEGPSILRIQQVVRGDSAAYFCASSYGQQETQYFGPGTRLLVL.

The chain recombines TRBV18 with TRBJ2-5, with TRBD2 matching 8 bases. The J segment lost 0 bases and the V segment lost 3 bases, leaving 6 bases of the junction unmatched. The CDR3 totals 16 residues. The germline V gene has CDR1 KGHSH and CDR2 LQKENI. The CDR3 here is CASSPLRGGYQETQYF. The CDR3 nucleotides read TGTGCCAGCTCACCCCTCCGGGGGGGTTACCAAGAGACCCAGTACTTC. Full variable domain (rest looked up from reference TRBV18 and TRBJ2-5): NAGVMQNPRHLVRRRGQEARLRCSPMKGHSHVYWYRQLPEEGLKFMVYLQKENIIDESGMPKERFSAEFPKEGPSILRIQQVVRGDSAAYFCASSPLRGGYQETQYFGPGTRLLVL.

The chain recombines TRBV2 with TRBJ1-1; no reliable D call. Germline values: CDR1 SNHLY, CDR2 FYNNEI. This CDR3 is 14 amino acids long. V gave up 1 base and J gave up 1 base, with 7 bases separating them. For the CDR3, the DNA is TGTGCCAGCAGTGAAGTGGCAAGGAACACTGAAGCTTTCTTT. As protein: CASSEVARNTEAFF.

The chain uses TRBV15 and TRBJ1-1; D is unresolved. The CDR3 is made up of 12 amino acids. Germline-derived CDR1 and CDR2 are LNHNV and YYDKDF (reference sequence). V lost 0 bases and J 5 bases, leaving 4 bases between the germline ends. CDR3 region: CATSRESTEAFF. For the CDR3, the DNA is TGTGCCACCAGCAGAGAATCTACTGAAGCTTTCTTT.

DNA for the CDR3: TGTGCCAGCAGCCGCCCGGGGGGCTCGGCCGGAAACACCATATATTTT. Its protein product is CASSRPGGSAGNTIYF. The gene calls are TRBV7-3 and TRBJ1-3, with a possible D match to TRBD1 (6 bases). The CDR3 loop spans 16 amino acids. Deletions cut 5 bases from V and 4 bases from J, with 18 bases between. Germline loops: CDR1 SGHTA, CDR2 FQGTGA.

The chain carries TRBV6-4 and TRBJ1-2; 11 positions match TRBD1. This CDR3 region has 14 residues. Germline loops: CDR1 MRHNA, CDR2 SNTAGT. V was pared by 4 bases and J by 8 bases, with 6 bases of the junction left unmatched. The CDR3 is CASSAGTGGRGYTF. As DNA, the CDR3 is TGTGCCAGCAGTGCCGGGACAGGGGGACGAGGCTACACCTTC.

DNA for the CDR3: TGTGCCAGCAGCCTTCGTAGCGGGGTAAGGGATACGCAGTATTTT. Its translation: CASSLRSGVRDTQYF. The chain links TRBV3-1 (or the pseudogene TRBV3-2) to TRBJ2-3, with 8 bases lining up with TRBD2. Trimming took 4 bases from V and 6 from J; bases not matched to a gene: 9. Per the germline V gene, CDR1 is LGHDT and CDR2 is YNNKEL (reference sequence). The CDR3 has 15 amino acids.

This clone was counted between two and nine times. The chain joins TRBV27 to TRBJ1-5; perhaps TRBD1 as D (5 bases). The V end lost 9 bases, the J end lost 4 bases, and 13 bases lay between the germline ends. The CDR3 has 13 amino acids. Germline V gene sequence: CDR1 MNHEY, CDR2 SMNVEV (reference sequence). The CDR3 region is CASVGGANQPQHF. The CDR3 DNA reads TGTGCCAGTGTTGGAGGGGCTAATCAGCCCCAGCATTTT.

J is TRBJ2-2 and V is TRBV24-1; maybe TRBD1 (5 bases). With 3 bases removed from V and 4 bases from J, the gap between germline ends came to 14 bases. The CDR3 covers 16 residues. The germline V gene has CDR1 KGHDR and CDR2 SFDVKD. CDR3 DNA sequence: TGTGCCACCAGTGATACCGCAGGGCTAGGCACCGGGGAGCTGTTTTTT. It translates to CATSDTAGLGTGELFF.